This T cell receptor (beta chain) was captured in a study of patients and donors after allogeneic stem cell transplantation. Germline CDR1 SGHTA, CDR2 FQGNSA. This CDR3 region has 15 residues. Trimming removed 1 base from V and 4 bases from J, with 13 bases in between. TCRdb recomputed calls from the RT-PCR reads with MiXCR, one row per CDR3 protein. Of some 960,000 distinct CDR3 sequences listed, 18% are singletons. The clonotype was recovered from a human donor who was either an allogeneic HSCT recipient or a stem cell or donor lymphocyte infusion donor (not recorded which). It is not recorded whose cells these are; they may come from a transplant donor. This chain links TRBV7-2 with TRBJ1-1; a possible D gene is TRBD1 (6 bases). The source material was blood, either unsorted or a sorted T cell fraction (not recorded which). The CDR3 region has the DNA TGTGCCAGCAGCTTAGTGGGAAGGGGGGGCACTGAAGCTTTCTTT. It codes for CASSLVGRGGTEAFF. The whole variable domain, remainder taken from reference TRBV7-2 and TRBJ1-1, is GAGVSQSPSNKVTEKGKDVELRCDPISGHTALYWYRQSLGQGLEFLIYFQGNSAPDKSGLPSDRFSAERTGGSVSTLTIQRTQQEDSAVYLCASSLVGRGGTEAFFGQGTRLTVV.